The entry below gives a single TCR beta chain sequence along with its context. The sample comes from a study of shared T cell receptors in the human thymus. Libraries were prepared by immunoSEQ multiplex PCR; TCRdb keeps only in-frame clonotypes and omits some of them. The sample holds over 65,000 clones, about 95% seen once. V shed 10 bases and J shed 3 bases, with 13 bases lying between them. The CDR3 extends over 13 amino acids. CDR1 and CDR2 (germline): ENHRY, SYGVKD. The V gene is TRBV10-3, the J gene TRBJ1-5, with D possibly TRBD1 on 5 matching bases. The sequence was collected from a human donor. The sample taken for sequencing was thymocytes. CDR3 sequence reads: CATARVPNQPQHF. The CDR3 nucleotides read TGTGCCACGGCCAGGGTTCCCAATCAGCCCCAGCATTTT.